A selection of T cell receptor beta chains follows, all from one sample in a study of radiation and T cells in renal cell carcinoma. The assay was immunoSEQ multiplex PCR, and TCRdb's table has in-frame clones only and misses some. The sample includes 70,000 to 100,000 clones, approximately 86% of them seen just once. Specimen: blood, collected from a patient whose treatment included radiotherapy and nephrectomy. Source of these receptors: a woman aged 45 to 65 with renal cell carcinoma. The CDR3 runs from the conserved cysteine through the conserved F or W. D genes are given only for firm matches. Only part of the rows carry a size: once, few, many, or a class if the clone is expanded.

cdr3_aa: CATRGTDTQYF
cdr3_nt: TGTGCCACCCGAGGGACAGATACGCAGTATTTT
clone_size: .
d_call: .
v_call: TRBV10-3
j_call: TRBJ2-3

cdr3_aa: CASSFMSNEQFF
cdr3_nt: TGTGCCAGCAGCTTCATGAGCAATGAGCAGTTCTTC
clone_size: .
d_call: .
v_call: TRBV5-6
j_call: TRBJ2-1

cdr3_aa: CASGGLDTGELFF
cdr3_nt: TGTGCCAGTGGGGGGCTGGACACCGGGGAGCTGTTTTTT
clone_size: .
d_call: .
v_call: TRBV4-2
j_call: TRBJ2-2

cdr3_aa: CASSEEGQGYEQYF
cdr3_nt: TGTGCCAGCAGTGAAGAGGGACAGGGGTACGAGCAGTACTTC
clone_size: .
d_call: TRBD1
v_call: TRBV2
j_call: TRBJ2-7

cdr3_aa: CSARPGLDTF
cdr3_nt: TGCAGTGCTAGACCGGGGTTAGACACCTTC
clone_size: few
d_call: .
v_call: TRBV20-1
j_call: TRBJ1-2

cdr3_aa: CASQRNSGGTEAFF
cdr3_nt: TGTGCCAGCCAGAGAAATTCGGGGGGGACTGAAGCTTTCTTT
clone_size: .
d_call: .
v_call: TRBV6-1
j_call: TRBJ1-1

cdr3_aa: CASSQGASLNEQFF
cdr3_nt: TGTGCCAGCAGCCAGGGGGCTAGTCTCAATGAGCAGTTCTTC
clone_size: .
d_call: TRBD1
v_call: TRBV7-2
j_call: TRBJ2-1

cdr3_aa: CSADRTDTQYF
cdr3_nt: TGCAGTGCAGACCGGACAGATACGCAGTATTTT
clone_size: .
d_call: .
v_call: TRBV20-1
j_call: TRBJ2-3

cdr3_aa: CASSPGQTDTQYF
cdr3_nt: TGTGCCAGCAGCCCTGGACAGACAGATACGCAGTATTTT
clone_size: .
d_call: .
v_call: TRBV7-9
j_call: TRBJ2-3

cdr3_aa: CATRLERGGDEQFF
cdr3_nt: TGTGCCACCCGGTTGGAGCGGGGCGGCGATGAGCAGTTCTTC
clone_size: few
d_call: TRBD2
v_call: TRBV15
j_call: TRBJ2-1

cdr3_aa: CAISESGDIHNQPQHF
cdr3_nt: TGTGCCATCAGTGAGTCGGGGGACATTCATAATCAGCCCCAGCATTTT
clone_size: .
d_call: .
v_call: TRBV10-3
j_call: TRBJ1-5

cdr3_aa: CATQQGGPNSNQPQHF
cdr3_nt: TGTGCCACCCAACAGGGGGGGCCTAATAGCAATCAGCCCCAGCATTTT
clone_size: .
d_call: TRBD1
v_call: TRBV19
j_call: TRBJ1-5

cdr3_aa: CASSPQETQYF
cdr3_nt: TGTGCCAGCAGCCCACAAGAGACCCAGTACTTC
clone_size: .
d_call: .
v_call: TRBV7-9
j_call: TRBJ2-5

cdr3_aa: CASSASGQGFMGANVLTF
cdr3_nt: TGTGCCAGCAGCGCCAGCGGACAGGGGTTTATGGGGGCCAACGTCCTGACTTTC
clone_size: .
d_call: TRBD1
v_call: TRBV9
j_call: TRBJ2-6

cdr3_aa: CASSLGPRYNQPQHF
cdr3_nt: TGTGCCAGCAGCCTCGGACCGAGATACAATCAGCCCCAGCATTTT
clone_size: .
d_call: .
v_call: TRBV6-5
j_call: TRBJ1-5

cdr3_aa: CASSMGHFYEQYF
cdr3_nt: TGTGCCAGTAGTATGGGACATTTCTACGAGCAGTACTTC
clone_size: .
d_call: .
v_call: TRBV19
j_call: TRBJ2-7

cdr3_aa: CASSTGTGVRNF
cdr3_nt: TGTGCCAGCAGCACCGGGACAGGGGTTAGGAACTTC
clone_size: .
d_call: TRBD1
v_call: TRBV11-3
j_call: TRBJ2-7

cdr3_aa: CASGQNSGANVLTF
cdr3_nt: TGTGCCAGCGGACAAAACTCTGGGGCCAACGTCCTGACTTTC
clone_size: once
d_call: .
v_call: TRBV6-6
j_call: TRBJ2-6

cdr3_aa: CASSSGLGGEFGELFF
cdr3_nt: TGTGCCAGCAGCTCCGGACTTGGTGGGGAGTTCGGGGAGCTGTTTTTT
clone_size: few
d_call: .
v_call: TRBV5-4
j_call: TRBJ2-2

cdr3_aa: CASSWDLYNEQFF
cdr3_nt: TGTGCCAGCAGCTGGGACCTATACAATGAGCAGTTCTTC
clone_size: .
d_call: .
v_call: TRBV5-4
j_call: TRBJ2-1

cdr3_aa: CASSEHQDLSQYF
cdr3_nt: TGTGCCAGCAGTGAACATCAGGACCTCTCGCAGTACTTC
clone_size: .
d_call: .
v_call: TRBV2
j_call: TRBJ2-5

cdr3_aa: CATSRDVASYEQYF
cdr3_nt: TGTGCCACCAGCAGGGACGTAGCTTCCTACGAGCAGTACTTC
clone_size: .
d_call: .
v_call: TRBV15
j_call: TRBJ2-7

cdr3_aa: CASSLTSGISGANVLTF
cdr3_nt: TGCGCCAGCAGCTTGACTAGCGGAATCTCTGGGGCCAACGTCCTGACTTTC
clone_size: once
d_call: TRBD2
v_call: TRBV5-1
j_call: TRBJ2-6

cdr3_aa: CASSPGTDGYTF
cdr3_nt: TGTGCCAGCAGCCCGGGGACGGACGGCTACACCTTC
clone_size: once
d_call: .
v_call: TRBV9
j_call: TRBJ1-2

cdr3_aa: CASRSGTVSYEQYF
cdr3_nt: TGTGCCAGCAGGTCTGGGACAGTCTCCTACGAGCAGTACTTC
clone_size: .
d_call: TRBD1
v_call: TRBV6-6
j_call: TRBJ2-7

cdr3_aa: CASSKFLLAGGSSTDTQYF
cdr3_nt: TGTGCCAGTAGCAAATTTCTTCTAGCGGGGGGTTCTAGCACAGATACGCAGTATTTT
clone_size: .
d_call: TRBD2
v_call: TRBV19
j_call: TRBJ2-3

cdr3_aa: CASSLDPNYEQYF
cdr3_nt: TGTGCCAGCAGCTTGGACCCTAACTACGAGCAGTACTTC
clone_size: .
d_call: .
v_call: TRBV5-5
j_call: TRBJ2-7

cdr3_aa: CASSSREGGYGYTF
cdr3_nt: TGTGCCAGCAGTTCCCGCGAGGGGGGCTATGGCTACACCTTC
clone_size: .
d_call: .
v_call: TRBV27
j_call: TRBJ1-2

cdr3_aa: CASRPDNYGYTF
cdr3_nt: TGCGCCAGTAGACCGGACAACTATGGCTACACCTTC
clone_size: .
d_call: .
v_call: TRBV10-2
j_call: TRBJ1-2

cdr3_aa: CASSQVGTDTQYF
cdr3_nt: TGTGCCAGCAGCCAAGTGGGGACAGATACGCAGTATTTT
clone_size: .
d_call: .
v_call: TRBV4-2
j_call: TRBJ2-3

cdr3_aa: CASTPGGSKDTEAFF
cdr3_nt: TGTGCCAGCACCCCAGGGGGGTCTAAAGACACTGAAGCTTTCTTT
clone_size: .
d_call: TRBD1
v_call: TRBV5-6
j_call: TRBJ1-1

cdr3_aa: CSVTSGKTSGANVLTF
cdr3_nt: TGCAGCGTCACTAGCGGTAAGACCTCTGGGGCCAACGTCCTGACTTTC
clone_size: .
d_call: TRBD2
v_call: TRBV29-1
j_call: TRBJ2-6

cdr3_aa: CASGGNNEKLFF
cdr3_nt: TGTGCCAGCGGGGGAAATAATGAAAAACTGTTTTTT
clone_size: .
d_call: .
v_call: TRBV9
j_call: TRBJ1-4

cdr3_aa: CSAHTNTEAFF
cdr3_nt: TGCAGTGCTCACACGAACACTGAAGCTTTCTTT
clone_size: few
d_call: .
v_call: TRBV20-1
j_call: TRBJ1-1

cdr3_aa: CASAWGGNQPQHF
cdr3_nt: TGTGCTAGTGCGTGGGGTGGCAATCAGCCCCAGCATTTT
clone_size: .
d_call: .
v_call: TRBV12-5
j_call: TRBJ1-5

cdr3_aa: CASSIANYGYTF
cdr3_nt: TGTGCCAGTAGTATTGCGAATTATGGCTACACCTTC
clone_size: .
d_call: .
v_call: TRBV19
j_call: TRBJ1-2

cdr3_aa: CASSQGPRAYNSPLHF
cdr3_nt: TGTGCCAGCAGCCAAGGACCTCGAGCTTATAATTCACCCCTCCACTTT
clone_size: .
d_call: .
v_call: TRBV27
j_call: TRBJ1-6

cdr3_aa: CASSRGVGTEAFF
cdr3_nt: TGTGCCAGCAGCCGGGGGGTAGGCACTGAAGCTTTCTTT
clone_size: many
d_call: .
v_call: TRBV14
j_call: TRBJ1-1

cdr3_aa: CASSIRVGSYTF
cdr3_nt: TGTGCCAGTAGTATACGAGTCGGTAGCTACACCTTC
clone_size: .
d_call: .
v_call: TRBV19
j_call: TRBJ1-2

cdr3_aa: CASRVAGNSPLHF
cdr3_nt: TGTGCCAGCAGAGTCGCGGGCAATTCACCCCTCCACTTT
clone_size: .
d_call: .
v_call: TRBV2
j_call: TRBJ1-6